What follows are 31 T cell receptor beta chains derived from one specimen sequenced in a study of lymphopenia after photon versus proton radiotherapy. Data came from immunoSEQ multiplex PCR; TCRdb stores just in-frame clones and leaves some out. Here the sample spans fewer than 25,000 clones, about 93% being singletons. The sample consisted of peripheral blood, taken from a patient treated with proton-based radiotherapy. The receptors shown here come from a woman between 70 and 85 years old with pancreatic cancer. Some clones in this sample may be carry-over from other donors' samples.

The chain couples TRBV6-1 to TRBJ2-2, with 8 positions matching TRBD1. The J segment lost 4 bases and the V segment lost 5 bases, leaving 3 bases of the junction unmatched. There are 14 residues in the CDR3. Germline V CDR1 and CDR2: MNHNS, SASEGT. CDR3 sequence (DNA): TGTGCCAGCAGTCTGGACAGGGTCACCGGGGAGCTGTTTTTT. Protein sequence: CASSLDRVTGELFF.

This clone has more than one count but fewer than ten. This chain connects TRBV11-2 to TRBJ1-1; 7 bases fit TRBD1. Germline loops: CDR1 SGHAT, CDR2 FQNNGV. The J segment lost 10 bases and the V segment lost 5 bases, leaving 10 bases of the junction unmatched. The CDR3 spans 13 residues. This CDR3 reads CASSESGQAVAFF. CDR3 sequence (DNA): TGTGCCAGCAGCGAGTCAGGACAGGCGGTAGCTTTCTTT.

This chain links TRBV19 with TRBJ1-1; no reliable D call. Between the trimmed V and J ends, which lost 1 base and 1 base, there was a span of 10 bases. The CDR3 spans 15 residues. Germline CDR1 reads LNHDA; CDR2 reads SQIVND (reference sequence). For the CDR3, the DNA is TGTGCCAGTAGTATAGGTTGGCAGACGAACACTGAAGCTTTCTTT. Residues: CASSIGWQTNTEAFF.

In its sample, this clone was seen a few times. The chain has TRBV9 and TRBJ2-7; D is possibly TRBD1 or TRBD2 (6 bases each). V shed 0 bases and J shed 7 bases, with 8 bases lying between them. The CDR3 is 12 amino acids. Germline V gene lookup returns CDR1 SGDLS and CDR2 YYNGEE. CDR3 sequence (DNA): TGTGCCAGCAGCGTAGGAGGGGGGGAGCAGTACTTC. Translation gives CASSVGGGEQYF.

The genes are TRBV30 and TRBJ1-5; D is unresolved. This CDR3 contains 18 residues. The germline gives CDR1 GTSNPN, CDR2 SVGIG (reference sequence). V lost 0 bases and J 0 bases, leaving 18 bases between the germline ends. CDR3 sequence reads: CAWSVRVSTKYSNQPQHF. The CDR3 coding sequence is TGTGCCTGGAGTGTACGAGTCAGTACAAAATATAGCAATCAGCCCCAGCATTTT.

The chain links TRBV7-9 to TRBJ1-4; 9 bases match TRBD1. V was clipped by 10 bases and J by 7 bases; unmatched bases: 10. The CDR3 has 14 amino acids. The V gene's germline CDR1 is SEHNR and CDR2 FQNEAQ (reference sequence). The CDR3 spells CATRKTGGSEKLFF. The CDR3 DNA reads TGTGCCACCCGCAAGACAGGGGGGAGTGAAAAACTGTTTTTT.

The rearrangement joins TRBV5-6 to TRBJ2-1, with TRBD1 matching 8 bases. Losses at the gene ends were 4 bases for V and 7 bases for J; bases not matched to a gene: 13. Looked up from germline, CDR1 is SGHDT and CDR2 is YYEEEE. The CDR3 is 16 residues long. CDR3 coding DNA: TGTGCCAGCAGCGCTCCGGGGACAGGCTATGGGAATGAGCAGTTCTTC. The encoded protein is CASSAPGTGYGNEQFF.

The chain joins TRBV27 to TRBJ2-1; D is uncertain. Germline lookup yields CDR1 MNHEY and CDR2 SMNVEV (reference sequence). The ends were cut back, 5 bases at V and 6 bases at J, with 17 bases in the middle. This CDR3 comprises 15 residues. The chain's CDR3 is CASSQGGYASNEQFF. For the CDR3, the DNA is TGTGCCAGCAGTCAAGGCGGTTACGCCTCCAATGAGCAGTTCTTC.

The genes are TRBV5-4 and TRBJ2-7, with D tentatively TRBD1 (5 bases). CDR1 and CDR2 (germline): SGHNT, YYREEE (reference sequence). The CDR3 extends over 14 amino acids. With 4 bases removed from V and 4 bases from J, the gap between germline ends came to 15 bases. Here the CDR3 DNA reads TGTGCCAGCAGCGCTTCAGGGAAGTGGTACGAGCAGTACTTC. Its translation: CASSASGKWYEQYF.

The DNA of the CDR3 is TGTGCCAGTAGTAGGGACGGGACAGGCGATTTCCAAACTCCCTACAATGAGCAGTTCTTC. It translates to CASSRDGTGDFQTPYNEQFF. The J gene is TRBJ2-1, the V gene TRBV19, with 8 bases that match TRBD1. The germline CDR1 and CDR2 sequences are LNHDA and SQIVND (reference sequence). CDR3 length: 20 amino acids. The trim removed 4 bases at V and 2 bases at J, leaving 19 bases unmatched. Full variable domain (rest looked up from reference TRBV19 and TRBJ2-1): DGGITQSPKYLFRKEGQNVTLSCEQNLNHDAMYWYRQDPGQGLRLIYYSQIVNDFQKGDIAEGYSVSREKKESFPLTVTSAQKNPTAFYLCASSRDGTGDFQTPYNEQFFGPGTRLTVL.

This chain connects TRBV7-9 to TRBJ1-4; D not certain. The germline V gene has CDR1 SEHNR and CDR2 FQNEAQ (reference sequence). The CDR3 contains 14 residues. V lost 2 bases and J 2 bases, leaving 6 bases between the germline ends. The CDR3 DNA sequence: TGTGCCAGCAGCTTACAGGCCACTAATGAAAAACTGTTTTTT. Protein product: CASSLQATNEKLFF. Filled out from reference TRBV7-9 and TRBJ1-4, the complete variable domain reads DTGVSQNPRHKITKRGQNVTFRCDPISEHNRLYWYRQTLGQGPEFLTYFQNEAQLEKSRLLSDRFSAERPKGSFSTLEIQRTEQGDSAMYLCASSLQATNEKLFFGSGTQLSVL.

This clone has a single count. The CDR3 loop reads CASSSVGGSNQPQHF. The DNA of the CDR3 is TGTGCCAGCAGCTCAGTAGGGGGAAGCAATCAGCCCCAGCATTTT. This sequence joins TRBV7-2 and TRBJ1-5, with D tentatively TRBD1 (6 bases). The V end was cut by 4 bases, the J end by 1 base, with 11 bases between. The germline V gene encodes CDR1 SGHTA and CDR2 FQGNSA. CDR3 length: 15 residues.

A few counts support this clone. This chain joins TRBV10-3 and TRBJ2-7, with TRBD1 matching 9 bases. Germline V gene sequence: CDR1 ENHRY, CDR2 SYGVKD. The CDR3 loop spans 14 amino acids. With 3 bases clipped from V and 3 bases from J, the junction kept 3 bases outside the gene matches. DNA for the CDR3: TGTGCCATCAGTGACCGGGACAGGGTCTACGAGCAGTACTTC. This translates into CAISDRDRVYEQYF.

Only one count was recorded for this clone. This chain joins TRBV6-7 and TRBJ1-5; the D gene is possibly TRBD1 (5 bases). TRBV6-7 is designated an ORF whose function remains uncertain. The germline V and J ends were trimmed by 5 bases and 0 bases, with 20 bases remaining between them. This CDR3 spans 18 amino acids. The chain's CDR3 is CASSILRGSRYSNQPQHF. The DNA of the CDR3 is TGTGCCAGCAGTATACTGCGGGGGTCCAGATATAGCAATCAGCCCCAGCATTTT.

The chain combines TRBV5-8 with TRBJ2-5; D unclear. The V end lost 5 bases, the J end lost 5 bases, and 7 bases lay between the germline ends. The CDR3 runs to 11 residues. CDR1 and CDR2 from the germline V gene are SGHTS and YDEGEE. The CDR3 loop is CASRGLETQYF. In DNA form, the CDR3 reads TGTGCCAGCAGGGGGTTGGAGACCCAGTACTTC.

This chain links TRBV5-1 with TRBJ1-2, with D perhaps matching TRBD1 (6 bases). The germline V gene encodes CDR1 SGHRS and CDR2 YFSETQ. Trimming removed 0 bases from V and 5 bases from J, with 17 bases in between. CDR3 length: 16 amino acids. CDR3 sequence reads: CASSLGGTGPGYGYTF. The CDR3 coding sequence is TGCGCCAGCAGCTTGGGGGGTACAGGGCCGGGGTATGGCTACACCTTC.

This rearrangement joins TRBV5-5 to TRBJ1-5; 9 positions agree with TRBD1. CDR1 and CDR2 (germline): SGHKS, YYEKEE (reference sequence). This CDR3 is built from 17 residues. V lost 1 base, J lost 0 bases, and 5 bases stayed unmatched. CDR3 nucleotides: TGTGCCAGCAGCTTGTTAGGACAGGGGCCTAGCAATCAGCCCCAGCATTTT. It encodes CASSLLGQGPSNQPQHF.

The chain employs TRBV9 and TRBJ2-7; D uncertain. V was pared by 4 bases and J by 4 bases, with 9 bases between. Germline assignment: CDR1 SGDLS and CDR2 YYNGEE. This CDR3 has 12 residues. The CDR3 region has the DNA TGTGCCAGCAGCCCAATGAGGTACGAGCAGTACTTC. As protein: CASSPMRYEQYF.

This clone appeared once. V and J are TRBV19 and TRBJ2-1, with D perhaps TRBD2 (5 bases). The CDR3 sequence is 15 residues long. The germline gives CDR1 LNHDA, CDR2 SQIVND (reference sequence). V gave up 2 bases and J gave up 2 bases, with 10 bases separating them. The CDR3 spells CASSITEVPYNEQFF. CDR3 DNA: TGTGCCAGTAGTATAACGGAGGTCCCCTACAATGAGCAGTTCTTC.

This rearrangement joins TRBV28 to TRBJ2-7; 7 nucleotides agree with TRBD2. The CDR3 has 13 amino acids. The junction had 0 bases not matched to a gene; V was cut back by 2 bases and J by 2 bases. Germline CDR1 reads MDHEN; CDR2 reads SYDVKM. The CDR3 DNA reads as TGTGCCAGCAGTTTACTAGCGGCCTACGAGCAGTACTTC. This codes for CASSLLAAYEQYF.

Concerning this clone itself: Other DNA sequences in the same sample also yield this CDR3. This chain uses TRBV30 with TRBJ1-3; a possible D gene is TRBD1 (6 bases). Trimming left V 0 bases short and J 1 base short, with 10 bases between. Germline CDR1 GTSNPN, CDR2 SVGIG (reference sequence). The CDR3 runs to 15 residues. The CDR3 DNA reads TGTGCCTGGAGTGTAGGGGGATCGTCTGGAAACACCATATATTTT. As protein: CAWSVGGSSGNTIYF.

V usage is TRBV9 and J usage is TRBJ2-7; D unresolved. The germline V gene has CDR1 SGDLS and CDR2 YYNGEE. The V and J ends lost 0 bases and 2 bases respectively, with 6 bases between them. This CDR3 is built from 13 residues. This chain's CDR3 is CASSVAEAYEQYF. The CDR3 nucleotides are TGTGCCAGCAGCGTAGCTGAAGCCTACGAGCAGTACTTC.

This clone appeared a single time. This rearrangement joins TRBV11-2 to TRBJ1-6, with TRBD1 identical over 7 bases. CDR1 is SGHAT, CDR2 FQNNGV, per germline. The CDR3 contains 13 residues. V was pared by 10 bases and J by 5 bases, with 5 bases of the junction left unmatched. The CDR3 DNA follows: TGTGCCACTCAGGGACAGAATAATTCACCCCTCCACTTT. This codes for CATQGQNNSPLHF.

V usage is TRBV19 and J usage is TRBJ1-1, with 10 bases that match TRBD1. In germline, CDR1 is LNHDA, CDR2 SQIVND (reference sequence). Trimming removed 7 bases from V and 1 base from J; junction bases left unmatched: 9. CDR3 length: 16 residues. Here the CDR3 reads CASKTGTGDGNTEAFF. The CDR3 DNA is TGTGCCAGTAAGACCGGGACAGGGGATGGGAACACTGAAGCTTTCTTT.

The CDR3 DNA follows: TGTGCCAGCAACACGCAGGGACGCTATGGCTACACCTTC. Translating gives CASNTQGRYGYTF. The genes are TRBV2 and TRBJ1-2, with D possibly TRBD1 on 5 matching bases. There are 13 residues in the CDR3. Per the germline V gene, CDR1 is SNHLY and CDR2 is FYNNEI. The germline V and J ends were trimmed by 7 bases and 4 bases, with 13 bases remaining between them.

This rearrangement joins TRBV13 to TRBJ2-3, with TRBD2 identical over 7 bases. Trimming at V came to 2 bases and at J to 1 base, leaving 3 bases not matched to a gene. The germline gives CDR1 PRHDT, CDR2 FYEKMQ (reference sequence). CDR3 length: 15 residues. The CDR3 loop is CASSLMAGGTDTQYF. In nucleotides, the CDR3 is TGTGCCAGCAGCTTAATGGCGGGGGGCACAGATACGCAGTATTTT.

In this sample, this clone turned up once. The chain employs TRBV7-8 and TRBJ2-7; 7 nucleotides align to TRBD2. V trimming: 5 bases; J trimming: 2 bases; junction bases outside the gene matches: 12. Germline loops: CDR1 SGHVS, CDR2 FQNEAQ. There are 16 residues in the CDR3. The DNA of the CDR3 is TGTGCCAGCAGCCCCGTGGGGCTAGCGGCCACCTACGAGCAGTACTTC. Its protein is CASSPVGLAATYEQYF.

The chain links TRBV7-9 to TRBJ1-1, with unresolved D. V dropped 1 base and J dropped 1 base, with 4 bases sitting between them. CDR1 SEHNR and CDR2 FQNEAQ come from the germline V gene (reference sequence). The CDR3 covers 13 residues. CDR3 protein: CASSLGENTEAFF. CDR3 bases: TGTGCCAGCAGCTTAGGAGAGAACACTGAAGCTTTCTTT.

This chain uses TRBV6-5 with TRBJ2-6; D remains unclear. This CDR3 comprises 15 residues. Looked up from germline, CDR1 is MNHEY and CDR2 is SVGAGI. The germline V and J ends were trimmed by 2 bases and 0 bases, with 5 bases remaining between them. CDR3 in DNA: TGTGCCAGCAGTTACCGCATCTCTGGGGCCAACGTCCTGACTTTC. It specifies CASSYRISGANVLTF.

This chain links TRBV6-4 with TRBJ2-1; tentatively, D is TRBD1 or TRBD2 (5 bases each). The CDR3 has 15 amino acids. The germline V gene has CDR1 MRHNA and CDR2 SNTAGT. The V end was cut by 5 bases, the J end by 1 base, with 12 bases between. This CDR3 is CASSTEGLSYNEQFF. In nucleotides, the CDR3 is TGTGCCAGCAGTACTGAGGGGCTTTCCTACAATGAGCAGTTCTTC.

The chain combines TRBV7-2 with TRBJ1-1; D uncertain. Looked up from germline, CDR1 is SGHTA and CDR2 is FQGNSA. V was pared by 1 base and J by 5 bases, with 11 bases between. CDR3 size: 14 residues. The CDR3 protein is CASSLVLGGTEAFF. The CDR3 DNA reads TGTGCCAGCAGCTTAGTTCTCGGAGGAACTGAAGCTTTCTTT.